This T cell receptor (beta chain) emerged from a study of a mutant IDH1 vaccine in newly diagnosed glioma. There are 15 residues in the CDR3. Trimming removed 6 bases at V and 5 bases at J, with 20 bases between. CDR1 and CDR2 from the germline V gene are SGHRS and YFSETQ. Only in-frame clones appear in the TCRdb table, and some are missing; sequencing was by immunoSEQ multiplex PCR. The data contain under 65,000 clones, roughly 80% of them singletons. This sample's time point: baseline, week 1 (first vaccination visit). The treatment: pre-vaccination baseline after standard-of-care therapy. The chain combines TRBV5-1 with TRBJ1-1; TRBD1 is a possible D gene (6 bases). The input for sequencing was PBMCs, taken from a glioma patient treated with radiotherapy, temozolomide or both. The source of this sequence is a woman between 40 and 55 years old with glioma. CDR3 nucleotides: TGCGCCAGCACCCTACTTCAACAGGGAGGAACTGAAGCTTTCTTT. The encoded protein is CASTLLQQGGTEAFF.